The T cell receptor beta chain under discussion was sequenced for a study of blood T cell repertoires in COVID-19. Study context: Acute-phase and convalescent COVID-19 samples originated in the United States, Italy and Spain. PBMCs, B-cell-depleted T cells, or T cells provided the cDNA or gDNA that made up the material.

Original data processing: Estimation of nucleated cell counts relied on the amplification of reference gene primers. TCRdb's copy holds only in-frame clones and misses some; the assay was immunoSEQ multiplex PCR. V, J and clone size were drawn from that table, and D and trimming were deduced from the DNA. The data show fewer than 200,000 clones, around 80% seen once. Cohort 3 recovery required two negative PCRs, clearance, or symptom resolution. Material: PBMCs or T cells enriched from blood (not recorded which). The sequence came from a man aged 50 to 59 who had recovered from COVID-19.

The CDR3: CASSRTGWQETQYF. Written as DNA, the CDR3 is TGTGCCAGCAGCAGAACAGGGTGGCAAGAGACCCAGTACTTC. J is TRBJ2-5 and V is TRBV3-1 (or the pseudogene TRBV3-2), with D possibly being TRBD1 (6 bases). CDR1 and CDR2 from the germline V gene are LGHDT and YNNKEL (reference sequence). V dropped 5 bases and J dropped 2 bases, with 12 bases sitting between them. The CDR3 covers 14 residues.